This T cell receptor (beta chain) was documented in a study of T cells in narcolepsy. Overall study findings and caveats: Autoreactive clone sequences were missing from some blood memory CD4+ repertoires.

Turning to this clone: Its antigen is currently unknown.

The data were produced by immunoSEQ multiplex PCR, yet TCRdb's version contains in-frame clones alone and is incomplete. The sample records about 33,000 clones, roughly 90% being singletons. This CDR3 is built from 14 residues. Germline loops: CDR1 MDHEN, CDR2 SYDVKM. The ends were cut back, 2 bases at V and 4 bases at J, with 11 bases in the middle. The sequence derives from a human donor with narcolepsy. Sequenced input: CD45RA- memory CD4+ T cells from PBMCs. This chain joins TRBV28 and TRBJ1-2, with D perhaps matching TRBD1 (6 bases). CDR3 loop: CASSLQGWVYGYTF. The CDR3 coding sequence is TGTGCCAGCAGTTTACAGGGGTGGGTCTATGGCTACACCTTC.